This is a list of T cell receptor beta chains from one sample in a study of blood T cell dynamics during melanoma immunotherapy. Clones were sequenced by immunoSEQ multiplex PCR, and TCRdb holds only the in-frame ones, with some missing. The data show about 11,000 clones, less than 85% seen once. Sequenced here: blood, sampled from a patient treated with checkpoint blockade. These receptors came from a human donor with melanoma. The CDR3 runs from the conserved cysteine through the conserved F or W. A D gene is named only where the DNA matches it firmly. Not all rows give a size; the values are once, few, many and, for expanded clones, a class.

cdr3_length j_call clone_size v_call d_call cdr3_nt cdr3_aa
11 TRBJ1-1 NA TRBV28 NA TGTGCCAGCAGCCGCAGGGCTGAAGCTTTCTTT CASSRRAEAFF
17 TRBJ2-1 few TRBV5-8 TRBD2 TGTGCCAGCAGCAGTCGGCCCGGGACTAGCGGGGTGAATGAGCAGTTCTTC CASSSRPGTSGVNEQFF
15 TRBJ1-5 NA TRBV11-3 NA TGTGCCAGCAGCTTAGGGGACACAGCAGGACAGCCCCAGCATTTT CASSLGDTAGQPQHF
14 TRBJ1-2 NA TRBV5-1 NA TGCGCCAGCAGCTCGAGGACGGGGGACTATGGCTACACCTTC CASSSRTGDYGYTF
15 TRBJ1-5 NA TRBV28 NA TGTGCCAGCAGTTTAGAGGGCGTGGGCAATCAGCCCCAGCATTTT CASSLEGVGNQPQHF
14 TRBJ2-1 once TRBV7-6 NA TGTGCCAGCAGCTTAGCGTTAGGGTCCAATGAGCAGTTCTTC CASSLALGSNEQFF
15 TRBJ2-2 NA TRBV28 TRBD1 TGTGCCAGCAGCTCCGGGACAGGGGACGCCGGGGAGCTGTTTTTT CASSSGTGDAGELFF
13 TRBJ1-3 few TRBV10-1 NA TGCGCCAGCAAGAGGGGGGACGGAAACACCATATATTTT CASKRGDGNTIYF
17 TRBJ1-5 medium-sized TRBV7-9 TRBD1 TGTGCCAGCAGCATCGGTGTAGGGACAGGGAAGGATCAGCCCCAGCATTTT CASSIGVGTGKDQPQHF
16 TRBJ2-1 NA TRBV27 TRBD2 TGTGCCAGCAGTTTTATCACGACTAGCGGGAGTAATGAGCAGTTCTTC CASSFITTSGSNEQFF
16 TRBJ1-4 NA TRBV6-1 NA TGTGCCAGCAGTGTCAGGCCGCCACGGGAAAATGAAAAACTGTTTTTT CASSVRPPRENEKLFF
14 TRBJ1-1 NA TRBV4-1 NA TGCGCCAGCAGCCAAGACGGGCGACACACTGAAGCTTTCTTT CASSQDGRHTEAFF
15 TRBJ2-1 NA TRBV7-2 TRBD2 TGTGCCAGCAGCAAAAACTTGGCGGGAGTCAATGAGCAGTTCTTC CASSKNLAGVNEQFF
15 TRBJ2-7 NA TRBV9 TRBD2 TGTGCCAGCAGCGAGGGACTAGCGGACTCCTACGAGCAGTACTTC CASSEGLADSYEQYF
14 TRBJ2-1 NA TRBV6-6 NA TGTGCCAGCAGTCTCGGGACACCCTGGGACGAGCAGTTCTTC CASSLGTPWDEQFF
15 TRBJ1-1 NA TRBV6-1 NA TGTGCCAGCAGCCCGGTAGCAGGGATGAACACTGAAGCTTTCTTT CASSPVAGMNTEAFF
17 TRBJ1-5 NA TRBV5-8 TRBD1 TGTGCCAGCAGCTTGGCCGGACAGGGGGTTAGCAATCAGCCCCAGCATTTT CASSLAGQGVSNQPQHF
17 TRBJ1-1 NA TRBV11-2 NA TGTGCCAGCAGCGCCAACCCGGGTTCCGGCGGAGGTACTGAAGCTTTCTTT CASSANPGSGGGTEAFF